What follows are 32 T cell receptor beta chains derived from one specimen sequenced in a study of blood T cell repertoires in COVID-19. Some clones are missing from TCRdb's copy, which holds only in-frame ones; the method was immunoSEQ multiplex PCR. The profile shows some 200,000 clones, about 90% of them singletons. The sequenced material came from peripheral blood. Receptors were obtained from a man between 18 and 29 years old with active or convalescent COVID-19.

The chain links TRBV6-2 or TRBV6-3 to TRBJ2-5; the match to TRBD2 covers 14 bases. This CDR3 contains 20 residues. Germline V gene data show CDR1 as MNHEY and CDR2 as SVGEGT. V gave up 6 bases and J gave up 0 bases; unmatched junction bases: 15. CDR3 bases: TGTGCCAGCAGCCTTCGACTAGCGGGAGGGATAACAGCGTACCAAGAGACCCAGTACTTC. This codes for CASSLRLAGGITAYQETQYF.

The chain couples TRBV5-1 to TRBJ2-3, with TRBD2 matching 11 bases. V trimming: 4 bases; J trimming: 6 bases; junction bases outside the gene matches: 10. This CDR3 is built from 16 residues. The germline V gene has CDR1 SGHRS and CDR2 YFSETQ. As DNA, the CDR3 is TGCGCCAGCAGCGTGGCACTAGCGGGGGTAGGCGATACGCAGTATTTT. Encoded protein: CASSVALAGVGDTQYF.

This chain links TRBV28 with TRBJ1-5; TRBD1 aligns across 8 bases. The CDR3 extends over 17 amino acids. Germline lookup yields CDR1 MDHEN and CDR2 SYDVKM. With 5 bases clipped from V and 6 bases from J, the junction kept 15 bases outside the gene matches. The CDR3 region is CASSPTSGQGGGQPQHF. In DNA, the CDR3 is TGTGCCAGCAGTCCAACCTCCGGACAGGGCGGCGGTCAGCCCCAGCATTTT.

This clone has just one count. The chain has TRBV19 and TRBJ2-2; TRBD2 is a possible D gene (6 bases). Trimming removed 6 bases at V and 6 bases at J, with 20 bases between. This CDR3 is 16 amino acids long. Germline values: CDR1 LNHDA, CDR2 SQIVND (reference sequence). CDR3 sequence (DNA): TGTGCCAGTAGCCCGGGGGTAACGAGGATGGCCGGGGAGCTGTTTTTT. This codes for CASSPGVTRMAGELFF. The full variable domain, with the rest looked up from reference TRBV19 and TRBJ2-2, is DGGITQSPKYLFRKEGQNVTLSCEQNLNHDAMYWYRQDPGQGLRLIYYSQIVNDFQKGDIAEGYSVSREKKESFPLTVTSAQKNPTAFYLCASSPGVTRMAGELFFGEGSRLTVL.

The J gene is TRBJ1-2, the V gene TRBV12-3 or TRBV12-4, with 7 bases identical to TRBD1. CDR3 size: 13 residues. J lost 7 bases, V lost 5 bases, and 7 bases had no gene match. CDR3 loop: CASSMDRLAGYTF. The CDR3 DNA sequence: TGTGCCAGCAGTATGGACAGGCTGGCTGGCTACACCTTC.

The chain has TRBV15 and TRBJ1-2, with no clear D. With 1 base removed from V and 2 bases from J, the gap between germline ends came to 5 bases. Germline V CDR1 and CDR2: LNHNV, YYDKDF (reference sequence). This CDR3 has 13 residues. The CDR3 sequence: CATSRAQNYGYTF. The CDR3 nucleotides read TGTGCCACCAGCAGAGCACAAAACTATGGCTACACCTTC.

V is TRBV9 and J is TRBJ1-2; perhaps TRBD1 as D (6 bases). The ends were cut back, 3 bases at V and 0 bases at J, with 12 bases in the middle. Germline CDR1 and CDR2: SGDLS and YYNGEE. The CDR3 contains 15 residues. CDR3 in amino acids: CASSAGQGSNYGYTF. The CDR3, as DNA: TGTGCCAGCAGCGCGGGTCAGGGGTCTAACTATGGCTACACCTTC.

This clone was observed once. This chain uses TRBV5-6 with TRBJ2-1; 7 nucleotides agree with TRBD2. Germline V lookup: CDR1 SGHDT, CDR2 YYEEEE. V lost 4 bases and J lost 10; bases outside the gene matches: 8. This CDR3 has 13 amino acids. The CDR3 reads CASSGGGEPEQFF. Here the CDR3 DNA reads TGTGCCAGCAGCGGGGGAGGGGAGCCGGAGCAGTTCTTC.

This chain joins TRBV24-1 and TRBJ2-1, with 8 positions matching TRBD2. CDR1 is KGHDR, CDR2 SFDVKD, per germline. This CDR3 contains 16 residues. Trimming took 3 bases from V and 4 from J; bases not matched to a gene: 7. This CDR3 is CATSDPASGPYNEQFF. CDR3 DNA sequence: TGTGCCACCAGTGATCCTGCTAGCGGGCCTTACAATGAGCAGTTCTTC.

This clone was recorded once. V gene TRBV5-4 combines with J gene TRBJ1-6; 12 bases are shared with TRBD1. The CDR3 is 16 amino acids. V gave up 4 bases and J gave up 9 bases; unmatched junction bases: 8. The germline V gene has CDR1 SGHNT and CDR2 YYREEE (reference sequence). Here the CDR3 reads CASSTKGQGAASPLHF. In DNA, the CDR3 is TGTGCCAGCAGCACCAAGGGACAGGGGGCAGCTTCACCCCTCCACTTT.

The CDR3 protein is CASSLGGTTGAGNTIYF. CDR3 sequence (DNA): TGTGCCAGCAGCTTGGGGGGGACGACAGGGGCTGGAAACACCATATATTTT. The chain combines TRBV7-2 with TRBJ1-3; 8 nucleotides match TRBD1. V dropped 3 bases and J dropped 2; count of bases not matched to a gene: 9. CDR3 length: 17 amino acids. Germline-derived CDR1 and CDR2 are SGHTA and FQGNSA.

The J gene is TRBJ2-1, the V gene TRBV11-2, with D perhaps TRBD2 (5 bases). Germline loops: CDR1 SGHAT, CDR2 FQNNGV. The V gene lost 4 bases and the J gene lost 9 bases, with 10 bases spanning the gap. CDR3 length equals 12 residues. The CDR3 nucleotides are TGTGCCAGCAGCTGGGCCGAGGGTGAGCAGTTCTTC. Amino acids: CASSWAEGEQFF.

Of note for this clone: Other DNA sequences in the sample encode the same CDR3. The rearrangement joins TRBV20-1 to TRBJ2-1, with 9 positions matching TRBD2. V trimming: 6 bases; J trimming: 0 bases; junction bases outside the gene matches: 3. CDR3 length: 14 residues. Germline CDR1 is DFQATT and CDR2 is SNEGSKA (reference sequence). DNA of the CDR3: TGCAGTGCCAGTAGCGGGAGCTCCTACAATGAGCAGTTCTTC. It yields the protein CSASSGSSYNEQFF.

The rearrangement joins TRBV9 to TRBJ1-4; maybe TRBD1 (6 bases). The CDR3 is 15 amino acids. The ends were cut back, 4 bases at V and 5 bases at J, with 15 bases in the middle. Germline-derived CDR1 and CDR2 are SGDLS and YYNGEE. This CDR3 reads CASSTGQSLNEKLFF. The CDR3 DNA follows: TGTGCCAGCAGCACCGGACAGAGCCTCAATGAAAAACTGTTTTTT.

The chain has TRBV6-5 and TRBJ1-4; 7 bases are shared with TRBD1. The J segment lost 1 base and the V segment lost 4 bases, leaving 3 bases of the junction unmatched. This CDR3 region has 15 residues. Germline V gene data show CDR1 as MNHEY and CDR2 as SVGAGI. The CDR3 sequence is CASSFHRGTNEKLFF. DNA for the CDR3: TGTGCCAGCAGTTTCCACAGGGGAACTAATGAAAAACTGTTTTTT.

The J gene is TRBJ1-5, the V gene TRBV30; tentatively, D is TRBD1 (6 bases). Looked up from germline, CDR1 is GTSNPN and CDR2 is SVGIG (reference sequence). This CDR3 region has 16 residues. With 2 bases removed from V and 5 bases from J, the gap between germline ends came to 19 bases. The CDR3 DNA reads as TGTGCCTGGAGTCGAGGGGGGGTCCTACGAGATCAGCCCCAGCATTTT. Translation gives CAWSRGGVLRDQPQHF.

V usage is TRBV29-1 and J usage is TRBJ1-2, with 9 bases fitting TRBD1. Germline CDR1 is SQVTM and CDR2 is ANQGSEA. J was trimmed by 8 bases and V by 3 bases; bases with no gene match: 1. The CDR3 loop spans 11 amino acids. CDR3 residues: CSVDTGGGYTF. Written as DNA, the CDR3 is TGCAGCGTTGATACAGGGGGCGGCTACACCTTC.

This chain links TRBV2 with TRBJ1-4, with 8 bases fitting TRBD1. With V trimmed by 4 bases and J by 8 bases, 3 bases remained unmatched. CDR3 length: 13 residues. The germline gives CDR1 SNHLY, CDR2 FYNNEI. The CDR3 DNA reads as TGTGCCAGCAGTGTATGGGACAGGGAAAAACTGTTTTTT. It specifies CASSVWDREKLFF.

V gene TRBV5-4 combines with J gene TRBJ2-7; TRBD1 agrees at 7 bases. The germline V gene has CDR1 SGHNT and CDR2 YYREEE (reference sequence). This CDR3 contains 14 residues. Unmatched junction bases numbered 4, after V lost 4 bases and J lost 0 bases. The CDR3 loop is CASSAGDSSYEQYF. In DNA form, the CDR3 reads TGTGCCAGCAGCGCCGGGGACAGCTCCTACGAGCAGTACTTC.

The CDR3 spells CASSYPPDRDGEQYF. The CDR3 nucleotides read TGTGCCAGCAGTTACCCGCCCGACAGGGACGGCGAGCAGTACTTC. The gene calls are TRBV6-6 and TRBJ2-7; 7 bases are a match to TRBD1. The CDR3 runs 15 residues. Germline CDR1 is MNHNY and CDR2 is SVGAGI (reference sequence). V lost 2 bases, J lost 6 bases, and 10 bases stayed unmatched.

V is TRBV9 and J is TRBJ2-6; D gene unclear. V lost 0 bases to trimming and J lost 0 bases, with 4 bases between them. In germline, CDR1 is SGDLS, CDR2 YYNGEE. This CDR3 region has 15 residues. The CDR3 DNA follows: TGTGCCAGCAGCGTAGGGAGCTCTGGGGCCAACGTCCTGACTTTC. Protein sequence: CASSVGSSGANVLTF.

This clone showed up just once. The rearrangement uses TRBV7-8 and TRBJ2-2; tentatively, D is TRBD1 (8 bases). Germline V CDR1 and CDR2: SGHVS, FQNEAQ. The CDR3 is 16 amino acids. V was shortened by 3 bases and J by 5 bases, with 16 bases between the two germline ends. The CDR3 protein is CASSFSTGEGTGELFF. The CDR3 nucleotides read TGTGCCAGCAGCTTCTCGACAGGGGAGGGGACCGGGGAGCTGTTTTTT.

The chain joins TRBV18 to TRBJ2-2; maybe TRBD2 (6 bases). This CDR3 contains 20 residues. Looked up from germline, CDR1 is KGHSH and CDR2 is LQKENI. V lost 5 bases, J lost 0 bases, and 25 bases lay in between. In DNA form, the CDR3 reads TGTGCCAGCTCAACATCCGCCGGGACTTTCCTTCCCGCGAACACCGGGGAGCTGTTTTTT. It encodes CASSTSAGTFLPANTGELFF.

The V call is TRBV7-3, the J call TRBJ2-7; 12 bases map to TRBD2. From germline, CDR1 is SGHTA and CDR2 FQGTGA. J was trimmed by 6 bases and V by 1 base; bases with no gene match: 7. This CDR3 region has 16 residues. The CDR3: CASSLRASGRASEQYF. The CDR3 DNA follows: TGTGCCAGCAGCTTAAGGGCTAGCGGGAGGGCCAGCGAGCAGTACTTC. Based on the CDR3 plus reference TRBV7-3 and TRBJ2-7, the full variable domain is GAGVSQTPSNKVTEKGKYVELRCDPISGHTALYWYRQSLGQGPEFLIYFQGTGAADDSGLPNDRFFAVRPEGSVSTLKIQRTERGDSAVYLCASSLRASGRASEQYFGPGTRLTVT.

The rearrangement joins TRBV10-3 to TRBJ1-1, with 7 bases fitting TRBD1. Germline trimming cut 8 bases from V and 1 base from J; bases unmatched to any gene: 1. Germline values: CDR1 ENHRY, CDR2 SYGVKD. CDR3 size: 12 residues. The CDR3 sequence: CAIGQANTEAFF. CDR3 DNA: TGTGCCATCGGACAGGCGAACACTGAAGCTTTCTTT.

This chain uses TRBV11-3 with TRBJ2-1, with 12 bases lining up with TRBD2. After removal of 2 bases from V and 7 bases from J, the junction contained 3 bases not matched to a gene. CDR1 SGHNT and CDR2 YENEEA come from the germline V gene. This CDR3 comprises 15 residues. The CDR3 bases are TGTGCCAGCAGCTTAACTAGCGGGAGGTCGAATGAGCAGTTCTTC. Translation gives CASSLTSGRSNEQFF.

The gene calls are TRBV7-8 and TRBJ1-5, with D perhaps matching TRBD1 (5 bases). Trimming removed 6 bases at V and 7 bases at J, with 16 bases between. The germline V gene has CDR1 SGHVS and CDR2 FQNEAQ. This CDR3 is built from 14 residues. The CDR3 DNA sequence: TGTGCCAGCAGAGGGAGGCAGGGAAACCAGCCCCAGCATTTT. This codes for CASRGRQGNQPQHF.

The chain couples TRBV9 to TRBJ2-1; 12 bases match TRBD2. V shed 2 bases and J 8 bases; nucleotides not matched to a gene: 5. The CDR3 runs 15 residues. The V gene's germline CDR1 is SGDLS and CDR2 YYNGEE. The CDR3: CASSVLAGGRYEQFF. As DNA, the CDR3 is TGTGCCAGCAGCGTCCTAGCGGGAGGGCGGTATGAGCAGTTCTTC.

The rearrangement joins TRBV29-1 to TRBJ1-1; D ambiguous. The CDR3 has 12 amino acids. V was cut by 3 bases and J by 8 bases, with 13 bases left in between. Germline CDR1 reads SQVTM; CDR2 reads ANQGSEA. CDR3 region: CSVESVSEEAFF. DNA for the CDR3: TGCAGCGTTGAGAGTGTGAGTGAAGAAGCTTTCTTT.

CDR3 amino acids: CASSEVRSRSGANVLTF. The CDR3 region has the DNA TGTGCCAGCAGTGAAGTTCGGTCTCGCTCTGGGGCCAACGTCCTGACTTTC. The chain couples TRBV2 to TRBJ2-6; no firm D call. The CDR3 covers 17 residues. Per germline, CDR1 SNHLY and CDR2 FYNNEI. V was clipped by 1 base and J by 0 bases, with 10 bases between them.

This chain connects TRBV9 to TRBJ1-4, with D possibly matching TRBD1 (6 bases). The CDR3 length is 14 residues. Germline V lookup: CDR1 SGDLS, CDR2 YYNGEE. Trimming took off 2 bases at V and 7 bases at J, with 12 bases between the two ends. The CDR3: CASSVGQPGEKLFF. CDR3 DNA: TGTGCCAGCAGCGTTGGACAGCCCGGTGAAAAACTGTTTTTT.

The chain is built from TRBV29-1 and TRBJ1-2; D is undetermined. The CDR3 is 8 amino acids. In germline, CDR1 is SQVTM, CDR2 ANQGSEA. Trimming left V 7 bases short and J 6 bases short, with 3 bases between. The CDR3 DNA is TGCAGCGCCGATGGCTACACCTTC. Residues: CSADGYTF. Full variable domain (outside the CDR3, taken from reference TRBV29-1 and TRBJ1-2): SAVISQKPSRDICQRGTSLTIQCQVDSQVTMMFWYRQQPGQSLTLIATANQGSEATYESGFVIDKFPISRPNLTFSTLTVSNMSPEDSSIYLCSADGYTFGSGTRLTVV.